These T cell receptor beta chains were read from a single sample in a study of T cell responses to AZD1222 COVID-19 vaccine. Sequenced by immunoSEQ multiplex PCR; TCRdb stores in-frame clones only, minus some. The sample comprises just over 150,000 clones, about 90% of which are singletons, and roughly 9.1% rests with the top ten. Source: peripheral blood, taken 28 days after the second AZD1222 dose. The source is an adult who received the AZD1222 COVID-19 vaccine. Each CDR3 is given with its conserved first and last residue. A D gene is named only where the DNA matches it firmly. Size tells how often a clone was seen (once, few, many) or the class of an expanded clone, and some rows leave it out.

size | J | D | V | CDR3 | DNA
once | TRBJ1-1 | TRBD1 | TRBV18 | CASSPGTGNTEAFF | TGTGCCAGCTCACCAGGGACAGGGAACACTGAAGCTTTCTTT
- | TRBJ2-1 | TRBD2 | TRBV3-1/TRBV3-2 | CASSPGLVGNNEQFF | TGTGCCAGCAGTCCCGGACTAGTAGGGAACAATGAGCAGTTCTTC
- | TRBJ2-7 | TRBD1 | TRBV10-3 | CAINPGQGNEQYF | TGTGCCATCAACCCGGGACAGGGGAACGAGCAGTACTTC
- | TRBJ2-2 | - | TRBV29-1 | CSVGETGELFF | TGCAGCGTTGGGGAGACCGGGGAGCTGTTTTTT
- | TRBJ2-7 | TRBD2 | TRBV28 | CASSLLVGGPGGEQYF | TGTGCCAGCAGTTTATTGGTGGGAGGGCCTGGAGGCGAGCAGTACTTC
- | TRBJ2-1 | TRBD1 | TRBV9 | CASSPSGQGLNEQFF | TGTGCCAGCAGCCCTTCGGGACAGGGCCTTAATGAGCAGTTCTTC
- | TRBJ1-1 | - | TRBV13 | CASSLDQGLNTEAFF | TGTGCCAGCAGCTTAGATCAGGGACTGAACACTGAAGCTTTCTTT
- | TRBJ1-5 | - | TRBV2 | CASTDGGPNQPQHF | TGTGCCAGCACTGACGGGGGTCCCAATCAGCCCCAGCATTTT
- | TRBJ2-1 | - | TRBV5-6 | CASSFRGGRLYNEQFF | TGTGCCAGCAGCTTCAGGGGCGGCCGCCTCTACAATGAGCAGTTCTTC
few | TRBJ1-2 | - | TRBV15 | CATSRGRGGGYTF | TGTGCCACCAGCAGAGGCCGAGGAGGTGGCTACACCTTC
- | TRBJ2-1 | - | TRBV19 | CASSIVSGQTGNEQFF | TGTGCCAGTAGTATAGTTTCGGGCCAGACCGGGAATGAGCAGTTCTTC
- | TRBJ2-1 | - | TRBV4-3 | CASSQEGAAYNEQFF | TGCGCCAGCAGCCAAGAGGGGGCGGCCTACAATGAGCAGTTCTTC
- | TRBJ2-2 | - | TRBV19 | CASSPVTGGLNTGELFF | TGTGCCAGTAGCCCTGTGACCGGGGGTTTGAACACCGGGGAGCTGTTTTTT
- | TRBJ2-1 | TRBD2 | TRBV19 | CASSIEISGTRGNEQFF | TGTGCCAGTAGTATAGAAATTTCCGGGACTAGGGGTAATGAGCAGTTCTTC
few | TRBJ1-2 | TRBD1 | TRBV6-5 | CASSPTGGSYGYTF | TGTGCCAGCAGCCCAACAGGGGGCTCCTATGGCTACACCTTC
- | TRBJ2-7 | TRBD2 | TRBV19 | CASSIGLAGPREQYF | TGTGCCAGTAGTATAGGACTAGCGGGACCGAGGGAGCAGTACTTC
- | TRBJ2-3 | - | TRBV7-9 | CASSTAGGGTDTQYF | TGTGCCAGCAGCACCGCAGGGGGAGGAACAGATACGCAGTATTTT
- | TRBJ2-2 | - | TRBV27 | CASTKIDFRGTSINTGELFF | TGTGCCAGCACGAAAATAGACTTCCGAGGCACATCCATTAACACCGGGGAGCTGTTTTTT
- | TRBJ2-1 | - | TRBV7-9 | CASSFPKSNEQFF | TGTGCCAGCAGCTTCCCTAAGAGCAATGAGCAGTTCTTC
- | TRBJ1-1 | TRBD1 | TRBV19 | CASSTRGDRILNTEAFF | TGTGCCAGTAGTACGAGAGGGGACAGGATCCTGAACACTGAAGCTTTCTTT
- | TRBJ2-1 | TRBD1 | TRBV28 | CASSGRRQGSIDEQFF | TGTGCCAGCAGTGGCCGAAGACAGGGTAGTATCGATGAGCAGTTCTTC
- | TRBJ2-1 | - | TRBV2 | CASMVEKLYNEQFF | TGTGCCAGCATGGTCGAAAAACTCTACAATGAGCAGTTCTTC
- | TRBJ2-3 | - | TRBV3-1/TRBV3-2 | CASSPRGAETDTQYF | TGTGCCAGCAGCCCGAGAGGGGCGGAGACAGATACGCAGTATTTT
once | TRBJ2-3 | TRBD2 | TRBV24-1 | CATSDPSTSESTDTQYF | TGTGCCACCAGTGATCCTTCGACTAGCGAGAGCACAGATACGCAGTATTTT
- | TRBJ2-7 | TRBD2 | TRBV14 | CASSLRAGRDEQYF | TGTGCCAGCAGCCTGCGGGCAGGGAGGGACGAGCAGTACTTC
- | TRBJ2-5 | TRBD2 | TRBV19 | CASRPRLAGGQETQYF | TGTGCCAGTAGGCCCAGACTAGCGGGAGGGCAAGAGACCCAGTACTTC
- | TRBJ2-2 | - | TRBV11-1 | CASSLQRANTGELFF | TGTGCCAGCAGCTTGCAGCGGGCGAACACCGGGGAGCTGTTTTTT
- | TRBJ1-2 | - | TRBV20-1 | CSASFGGRGYGYTF | TGCAGTGCTAGTTTTGGTGGGCGGGGCTATGGCTACACCTTC
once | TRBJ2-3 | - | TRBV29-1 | CSVGHQSTDTQYF | TGCAGCGTTGGACACCAGAGCACAGATACGCAGTATTTT
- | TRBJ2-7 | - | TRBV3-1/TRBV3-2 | CASSLDRTSYEQYF | TGTGCCAGCTCTCTAGACAGGACCTCCTACGAGCAGTACTTC
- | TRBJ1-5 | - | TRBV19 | CASSPRGGGGSDQPQHF | TGTGCCAGTAGTCCCCGCGGTGGGGGGGGGTCTGATCAGCCCCAGCATTTT
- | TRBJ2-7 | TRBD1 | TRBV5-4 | CASSLTGDYEQYF | TGTGCCAGCAGCTTGACAGGGGACTACGAGCAGTACTTC
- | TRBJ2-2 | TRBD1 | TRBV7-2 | CASSLARTGYGELFF | TGTGCCAGCAGCTTAGCCCGGACAGGCTACGGGGAGCTGTTTTTT
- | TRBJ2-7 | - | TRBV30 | CAWRGDNLGEQYF | TGTGCCTGGAGGGGGGACAATTTAGGAGAGCAGTACTTC
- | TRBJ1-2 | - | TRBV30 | CAWSLIWGSHGYTF | TGTGCCTGGAGTCTGATCTGGGGTTCTCATGGCTACACCTTC
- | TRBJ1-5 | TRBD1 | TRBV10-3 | CATGQGDNQPQHF | TGTGCCACTGGACAGGGGGACAATCAGCCCCAGCATTTT
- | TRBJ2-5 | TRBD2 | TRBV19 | CASSTAGGETQYF | TGTGCCAGTAGTACAGCGGGAGGGGAGACCCAGTACTTC
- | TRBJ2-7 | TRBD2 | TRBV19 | CASSIGGTSGSYEQYF | TGTGCCAGTAGTATAGGCGGGACTAGCGGGAGTTACGAGCAGTACTTC
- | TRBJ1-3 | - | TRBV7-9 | CASSLSGGSGNTIYF | TGTGCCAGCAGCTTATCGGGGGGCTCTGGAAACACCATATATTTT
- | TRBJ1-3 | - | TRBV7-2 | CASSYGPRGSGNTIYF | TGTGCCAGCAGCTACGGACCCCGAGGCTCTGGAAACACCATATATTTT
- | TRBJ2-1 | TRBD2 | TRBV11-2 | CASTLAGPSYNEQFF | TGTGCCAGCACACTAGCGGGACCCTCCTACAATGAGCAGTTCTTC
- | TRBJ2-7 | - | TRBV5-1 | CASSMEGYYEQYF | TGCGCCAGCAGCATGGAGGGGTACTACGAGCAGTACTTC
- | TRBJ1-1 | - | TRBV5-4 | CASSLGPFGTEAFF | TGTGCCAGCAGCTTGGGACCTTTCGGGACTGAAGCTTTCTTT
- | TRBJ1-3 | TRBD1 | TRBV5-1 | CASSLAGQASGNTIYF | TGCGCCAGCAGCCTCGCGGGACAGGCCTCTGGAAACACCATATATTTT
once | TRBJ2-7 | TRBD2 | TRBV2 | CASSRTGTSGSYYEQYF | TGTGCCAGCAGTAGAACCGGGACTAGCGGGAGTTACTACGAGCAGTACTTC
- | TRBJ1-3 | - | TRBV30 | CAWSRRAATIYF | TGTGCCTGGAGTAGAAGGGCGGCCACCATATATTTT
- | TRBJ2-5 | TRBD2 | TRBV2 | CASRAGTSWETQYF | TGTGCCAGCAGGGCTGGGACTAGCTGGGAGACCCAGTACTTC
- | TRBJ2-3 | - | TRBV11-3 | CASSTISSDTQYF | TGTGCCAGCAGCACCATCTCGTCAGATACGCAGTATTTT
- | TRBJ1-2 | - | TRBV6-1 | CASSEEAFTMLTF | TGTGCCAGCAGTGAAGAGGCCTTTACCATGCTCACCTTC
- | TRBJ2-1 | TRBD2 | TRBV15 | CATSRDRILAGGGEQFF | TGTGCCACCAGCAGAGATCGTATTCTAGCGGGAGGGGGGGAGCAGTTCTTC
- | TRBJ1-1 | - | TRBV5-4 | CASSLDLGSTEAFF | TGTGCCAGCAGCTTGGATTTGGGGTCCACTGAAGCTTTCTTT
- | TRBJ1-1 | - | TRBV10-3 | CAISAFTDMNTEAFF | TGTGCCATCAGTGCCTTTACGGATATGAACACTGAAGCTTTCTTT
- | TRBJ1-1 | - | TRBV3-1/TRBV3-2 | CASSQKGGSGPFF | TGTGCCAGCAGCCAAAAGGGTGGTAGCGGGCCTTTCTTT
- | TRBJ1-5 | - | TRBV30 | CAWSARRTLASNQPQHF | TGTGCCTGGAGTGCACGACGGACCCTGGCGAGCAATCAGCCCCAGCATTTT
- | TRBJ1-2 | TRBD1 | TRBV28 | CASRPTGDYGYTF | TGTGCCAGCAGACCGACAGGGGACTATGGCTACACCTTC